The entry below gives a single T cell receptor (beta chain) sequence along with its context. Generated by immunoSEQ multiplex PCR, the TCRdb table keeps only in-frame clones and is missing some. The sample contains more than 140,000 clones, approximately 88% of which appear only once. The ends lost 5 bases at V and 8 bases at J; junction bases unmatched: 5. The CDR3 loop spans 13 amino acids. Germline V gene sequence: CDR1 MNHEY, CDR2 SMNVEV (reference sequence). This sample was taken from a study of cytomegalovirus exposure and HLA in healthy donors. V usage is TRBV27 and J usage is TRBJ1-4, with 7 bases aligning to TRBD1. The material sequenced was PBMCs. The TCR sequence derives from a woman aged 18-30 years in good health and CMV-seropositive. CDR3 DNA sequence: TGTGCCAGCAGTCCCAGGGGGACGGAAAAACTGTTTTTT. Translation gives CASSPRGTEKLFF.